The subject of this entry is one T cell receptor beta chain. The antigen is undetermined. TCRdb independently ran MiXCR on the 5' RACE reads; one entry per CDR3 protein. This table has 500,000 to 700,000 distinct CDR3 sequences, under 8.5% appearing once. The entry originates in a study of identical twins. Whole-study findings and limits: There were fewer insertions in abundant cord blood beta clonotypes, but memory repertoires showed no such pattern.

Germline values: CDR1 LNHNV, CDR2 YYDKDF (reference sequence). The CDR3 consists of 16 residues. The ends lost 0 bases at V and 9 bases at J; junction bases unmatched: 8. These data were also filed under a second study, of yellow fever vaccine responses in identical twins.

The sample taken for sequencing was PBMCs. The chain is built from TRBV15 and TRBJ2-2; 9 nucleotides agree with TRBD2. The clonotype was recovered from a woman aged 18-29 years in good health. The DNA for the CDR3 is TGTGCCACCAGCAGAGATCTCCAGCGGGAGGTTCGGGAGCTGTTTTTT. Amino acid sequence: CATSRDLQREVRELFF.